This entry lists 14 T cell receptor beta chains sequenced from one sample in a study of blood T cell repertoires in COVID-19. The protocol was immunoSEQ multiplex PCR, while the TCRdb copy is restricted to in-frame clones and leaves out a portion. The sample records 130,000 or so clones, roughly 88% being singletons. Specimen: peripheral blood. Every receptor here comes from a man aged 65-85 years with active COVID-19.

The J gene is TRBJ1-1, the V gene TRBV5-1; 12 bases agree with TRBD1. The CDR3 totals 14 residues. Trimming cost V 4 bases and J 6 bases; bases outside gene matches: 4. Germline lookup yields CDR1 SGHRS and CDR2 YFSETQ. For the CDR3, the DNA is TGCGCCAGCAGCAAGGGACAGGGGGCGGCTGAAGCTTTCTTT. Amino acid sequence: CASSKGQGAAEAFF.

This chain joins TRBV24-1 and TRBJ2-3; possibly TRBD1 for D (6 bases). The CDR3 consists of 16 residues. The V and J ends lost 3 bases and 2 bases respectively, with 14 bases between them. In germline, CDR1 is KGHDR, CDR2 SFDVKD. As DNA, the CDR3 is TGTGCCACCAGTGATGTCAGCAGGGGAACCACAGATACGCAGTATTTT. It codes for CATSDVSRGTTDTQYF.

The rearrangement uses TRBV18 and TRBJ2-5, with D hard to call. Germline V gene data show CDR1 as KGHSH and CDR2 as LQKENI. Trimming left V 3 bases short and J 3 bases short, with 2 bases between. This CDR3 is built from 11 residues. CDR3 in DNA: TGTGCCAGCTCACCCAAAGAGACCCAGTACTTC. It codes for CASSPKETQYF.

The chain is built from TRBV9 and TRBJ2-5, with D maybe TRBD2 (7 bases). The CDR3 runs to 15 residues. Germline CDR1 is SGDLS and CDR2 is YYNGEE. Trimming pared 3 bases from V and 7 bases from J, leaving 19 bases between. The CDR3, as DNA: TGTGCCAGCAGCGCAGGGACGGGGGGCGAAGTGACCCAGTACTTC. This codes for CASSAGTGGEVTQYF.

The chain joins TRBV7-2 to TRBJ1-2; 7 bases map to TRBD1. CDR1 is SGHTA, CDR2 FQGNSA, per germline. This CDR3 is 13 amino acids long. The V gene end was trimmed by 3 bases and the J gene end by 7 bases; junction bases not matched to a gene: 5. CDR3 sequence (DNA): TGTGCCAGCAGCTTCGGACAGGCCCCTGGCTACACCTTC. Amino acids: CASSFGQAPGYTF.

This clone was observed once. CDR3 sequence: CASSLTGGIRYTF. As DNA, the CDR3 is TGTGCCAGCAGTCTTACAGGGGGCATTCGCTACACCTTC. The chain is built from TRBV28 and TRBJ1-2, with 9 bases aligning to TRBD1. With V trimmed by 5 bases and J by 9 bases, 7 bases remained unmatched. The CDR3 loop spans 13 amino acids. Germline CDR1 reads MDHEN; CDR2 reads SYDVKM.

The rearrangement joins TRBV23-1 to TRBJ2-1; 10 positions agree with TRBD1. TRBV23-1 is an ORF; its function is uncertain. V dropped 4 bases and J dropped 2; count of bases not matched to a gene: 8. This CDR3 is built from 17 residues. DNA for the CDR3: TGCGCCAGCAGTCGCCCCCCCGACAGGGGGCCCTACAATGAGCAGTTCTTC. It specifies CASSRPPDRGPYNEQFF.

This clone was detected only once. The chain is built from TRBV28 and TRBJ2-4; a possible D gene is TRBD1 (5 bases). CDR3 length: 13 residues. Trimming removed 6 bases from V and 6 bases from J, with 12 bases in between. The germline CDR1 and CDR2 sequences are MDHEN and SYDVKM. The DNA of the CDR3 is TGTGCCAGCAGCCAGGGTCGGCTAAACATTCAGTACTTC. Its protein is CASSQGRLNIQYF.

The chain carries TRBV30 and TRBJ1-4, with TRBD1 matching over 7 bases. J was trimmed by 8 bases and V by 0 bases; bases with no gene match: 9. The CDR3 is 15 amino acids. From germline, CDR1 is GTSNPN and CDR2 SVGIG (reference sequence). For the CDR3, the DNA is TGTGCCTGGAGTGTCCCAACAGGGGTCGGGGAAAAACTGTTTTTT. Its protein product is CAWSVPTGVGEKLFF.

The gene calls are TRBV2 and TRBJ2-7, with no clear D. Germline CDR1 reads SNHLY; CDR2 reads FYNNEI. V was shortened by 4 bases and J by 12 bases, with 19 bases between the two germline ends. This CDR3 spans 13 amino acids. The CDR3 sequence: CASSAQDSSSRYF. CDR3 nucleotide sequence: TGTGCCAGCAGTGCACAAGACTCCTCGAGTCGGTACTTC.

V usage is TRBV6-5 and J usage is TRBJ2-7, with D perhaps matching TRBD1 (6 bases). Germline CDR1 is MNHEY and CDR2 is SVGAGI. Trimming left V 0 bases short and J 3 bases short, with 15 bases between. The CDR3 is 16 amino acids. The CDR3 DNA reads TGTGCCAGCAGTTACTCACCACGACAGGCTTACTACGAGCAGTACTTC. It is translated as CASSYSPRQAYYEQYF.

V and J are TRBV9 and TRBJ2-5; 7 bases match TRBD2. J gave up 1 base and V 6 bases, and 9 bases lay outside the gene matches. CDR3 length: 15 residues. Germline V CDR1 and CDR2: SGDLS, YYNGEE. The chain's CDR3 is CASTTGGSIQETQYF. Written as DNA, the CDR3 is TGTGCCAGCACCACGGGGGGAAGCATCCAAGAGACCCAGTACTTC. Together with reference TRBV9 and TRBJ2-5, the CDR3 gives the full variable domain: DSGVTQTPKHLITATGQRVTLRCSPRSGDLSVYWYQQSLDQGLQFLIQYYNGEERAKGNILERFSAQQFPDLHSELNLSSLELGDSALYFCASTTGGSIQETQYFGPGTRLLVL.

This chain joins TRBV11-2 and TRBJ1-4; D remains ambiguous. Deletions cut 2 bases from V and 8 bases from J, with 6 bases between. The CDR3 covers 12 residues. Germline loops: CDR1 SGHAT, CDR2 FQNNGV. The CDR3 nucleotides are TGTGCCAGCAGCTTATATCGGGAAAAACTGTTTTTT. Protein product: CASSLYREKLFF.

The chain uses TRBV11-2 and TRBJ1-2; 7 bases are shared with TRBD1. The CDR3 covers 14 residues. Looked up from germline, CDR1 is SGHAT and CDR2 is FQNNGV. The junction had 5 bases not matched to a gene; V was cut back by 3 bases and J by 4 bases. In nucleotides, the CDR3 is TGTGCCAGCAGCTTGTCGGACAGGCCCTATGGCTACACCTTC. It codes for CASSLSDRPYGYTF.